These 13 T cell receptor beta chains came from one sample sequenced in a study of vaccination and CD4 T cells after COVID-19. An Oncomine TCR Beta short-read assay was used to sequence the DNA from cultured CD4+ T cells. A single record per CDR3 protein comes from TCRdb applying MiXCR to the PCR reads. The table lists more than 4,500 distinct CDR3 sequences, 35% to 50% of them singletons. Treatment in this sample: approximately 10-day PBMC culture with coronavirus spike peptide pools or control peptides (ViraFEST assay). These receptors' antigens are unknown. The sequenced material came from CD4+ T cells from blood, cultured in vitro. These receptors came from a human donor who had recovered from COVID-19.

V gene TRBV2 combines with J gene TRBJ2-7, with TRBD1 matching over 8 bases. Germline V gene data show CDR1 as SNHLY and CDR2 as FYNNEI. CDR3 length: 15 amino acids. J gave up 5 bases and V 2 bases, and 8 bases lay outside the gene matches. The CDR3 DNA is TGTGCCAGCAGTGAAAGCTTCGGGACAGGCGACGAGCAGTACTTC. It encodes CASSESFGTGDEQYF.

This clonotype was counted between two and nine times. V and J are TRBV20-1 and TRBJ2-5; no definite D call. Trimming cost V 4 bases and J 0 bases, with 9 bases left between them. This CDR3 comprises 13 residues. Germline CDR1 and CDR2: DFQATT and SNEGSKA (reference sequence). The CDR3 nucleotides read TGCAGTGCTAATAACTGGTACCAAGAGACCCAGTACTTC. Protein product: CSANNWYQETQYF.

Judged by abundance, this clonotype is large (0.1 to 1%). V gene TRBV7-2 combines with J gene TRBJ2-5; 11 nucleotides match TRBD2. This CDR3 is built from 16 residues. J was trimmed by 2 bases and V by 5 bases; bases with no gene match: 7. Germline V gives CDR1 SGHTA, CDR2 FQGNSA. This CDR3 reads CASSLPTSGEQETQYF. The DNA of the CDR3 is TGTGCCAGCAGCCTACCGACTAGCGGGGAACAAGAGACCCAGTACTTC.

This chain links TRBV12-3 or TRBV12-4 with TRBJ1-2; D is unclear. Trimming removed 6 bases from V and 6 bases from J, with 14 bases in between. The CDR3 length is 13 residues. The CDR3 bases are TGTGCCAGCAGCTTTCAACGGGAGGATGGCTACACCTTC. Protein product: CASSFQREDGYTF.

This chain joins TRBV7-2 and TRBJ1-2; 7 bases are a match to TRBD1. V lost 5 bases and J lost 3; bases outside the gene matches: 3. CDR1 and CDR2 from the germline V gene are SGHTA and FQGNSA. This CDR3 is built from 13 residues. The CDR3 bases are TGTGCCAGCAGCCGGGACAGAGACTATGGCTACACCTTC. Encoded protein: CASSRDRDYGYTF.

The sample holds a few counts of this clonotype. The DNA for the CDR3 is TGTGCCAGCAGTTACTCACGTGGGACAGGGACAAACTATGGCTACACCTTC. The encoded protein is CASSYSRGTGTNYGYTF. This chain connects TRBV6-5 to TRBJ1-2, with 9 bases fitting TRBD1. CDR3 size: 17 residues. The V segment lost 0 bases and the J segment 2 bases; nucleotides outside the gene matches: 7. Germline-derived CDR1 and CDR2 are MNHEY and SVGAGI.

This clonotype is deemed medium-sized. The chain has TRBV20-1 and TRBJ1-2; unclear D gene. V dropped 2 bases and J dropped 4 bases, with 17 bases sitting between them. The CDR3 is 15 amino acids. Germline CDR1 and CDR2: DFQATT and SNEGSKA (reference sequence). The CDR3 reads CSARSPWENFYGYTF. In DNA, the CDR3 is TGCAGTGCTAGATCGCCCTGGGAAAATTTCTATGGCTACACCTTC.

The J gene is TRBJ2-7, the V gene TRBV29-1; D ambiguous. The V end lost 3 bases, the J end lost 4 bases, and 10 bases lay between the germline ends. The CDR3 contains 12 residues. CDR1 and CDR2 (germline): SQVTM, ANQGSEA. The CDR3 sequence is CSVDKGGYEQYF. The CDR3 DNA follows: TGCAGCGTTGATAAGGGTGGTTACGAGCAGTACTTC.

This chain uses TRBV6-1 with TRBJ2-7; 7 nucleotides match TRBD1. V was pared by 3 bases and J by 3 bases, with 5 bases of the junction left unmatched. The V gene's germline CDR1 is MNHNS and CDR2 SASEGT. The CDR3 has 14 amino acids. CDR3 protein: CASSEGDRNYEQYF. The CDR3 DNA reads TGTGCCAGCAGTGAGGGGGACAGAAACTACGAGCAGTACTTC.

The chain has TRBV6-1 and TRBJ1-1; no clear D gene. Germline V gene data show CDR1 as MNHNS and CDR2 as SASEGT. Trimming left V 6 bases short and J 5 bases short, with 16 bases between. The CDR3 extends over 14 amino acids. The CDR3 is CASRADPRSTEAFF. Written as DNA, the CDR3 is TGTGCCAGCAGAGCGGACCCCCGTTCTACTGAAGCTTTCTTT.

The chain combines TRBV20-1 with TRBJ2-5; perhaps TRBD2 as D (6 bases). The V gene's germline CDR1 is DFQATT and CDR2 SNEGSKA (reference sequence). Deletions cut 6 bases from V and 4 bases from J, with 21 bases between. CDR3 size: 15 residues. CDR3 protein: CSANTPEGLGETQYF. The CDR3 DNA is TGCAGTGCCAATACCCCGGAGGGCCTGGGAGAGACCCAGTACTTC.

Note on this clonotype: Given a much more abundant clone one base away, this may be a read error. This chain joins TRBV6-1 and TRBJ2-6; D remains ambiguous. CDR3 length equals 20 residues. CDR1 MNHNS and CDR2 SASEGT come from the germline V gene. The CDR3: CGSSEARNSLWSGGANVLTF. The CDR3 coding sequence is TGTGGCAGCAGTGAAGCTCGGAACAGCCTATGGAGTGGTGGGGCCAACGTCCTGACTTTC.

The V and J genes are TRBV6-5 and TRBJ2-7; TRBD2 agrees at 11 bases. V gave up 2 bases and J gave up 0 bases; unmatched junction bases: 6. Germline CDR1 reads MNHEY; CDR2 reads SVGAGI. This CDR3 spans 17 amino acids. The CDR3 loop reads CASSYKGLADLSYEQYF. The CDR3 DNA reads as TGTGCCAGCAGTTACAAGGGACTAGCGGACCTCTCCTACGAGCAGTACTTC.